The rows below give T cell receptor beta chains drawn from one sample of a study of T cells in localized non-small cell lung cancer. TCRdb keeps only in-frame clones here, not all; method: immunoSEQ multiplex PCR. The repertoire holds about 62,000 clones, with more than 80% as singletons. The specimen was PBMCs, collected before any cancer treatment. All receptors come from a man aged 35 to 69 with stage II lung adenocarcinoma. Both conserved end residues are part of each CDR3. D genes are given only for firm matches. Clone size, where shown, is once, few, many, or a class for clones that have expanded.

D gene | J gene | V gene | clone size | CDR3 protein | CDR3 DNA
TRBD1 | TRBJ1-2 | TRBV6-5 | . | CASSYSTGDSNYGYTF | TGTGCCAGCAGTTACTCCACAGGGGACTCTAACTATGGCTACACCTTC
TRBD1 | TRBJ1-2 | TRBV4-2 | . | CASSRSTGGSFYTF | TGTGCCAGCAGCCGGTCGACAGGGGGCTCCTTCTACACCTTC
. | TRBJ1-1 | TRBV9 | few | CASSLGYGGTEAFF | TGTGCCAGCAGCCTAGGATATGGGGGCACTGAAGCTTTCTTT
. | TRBJ1-3 | TRBV25-1 | . | CASSMDRAGNTIYF | TGTGCCAGCAGTATGGACCGGGCCGGAAACACCATATATTTT
. | TRBJ1-1 | TRBV27 | . | CASSSRTRAFF | TGTGCCAGCAGTTCGCGGACTCGAGCTTTCTTT
. | TRBJ2-1 | TRBV4-3 | . | CASSQEGWNEQFF | TGCGCCAGCAGCCAAGAGGGGTGGAATGAGCAGTTCTTC
. | TRBJ1-1 | TRBV29-1 | . | CSAGEGSTEAFF | TGCAGCGCCGGGGAGGGATCCACTGAAGCTTTCTTT
. | TRBJ2-5 | TRBV2 | . | CASSEWGGGQSETQYF | TGTGCCAGCAGTGAGTGGGGAGGGGGACAAAGCGAGACCCAGTACTTC
. | TRBJ2-1 | TRBV5-5 | . | CASSLGREYNEQFF | TGTGCCAGCAGCTTGGGCAGGGAGTACAATGAGCAGTTCTTC
. | TRBJ2-6 | TRBV6-5 | . | CASLGSGANVLTF | TGTGCCAGCCTAGGCTCTGGGGCCAACGTCCTGACTTTC
. | TRBJ2-2 | TRBV25-1 | . | CASSENTGELFF | TGTGCCAGCAGTGAAAACACCGGGGAGCTGTTTTTT
TRBD1 | TRBJ1-1 | TRBV7-8 | . | CASSRAGTVNTEAFF | TGTGCCAGCAGCCGAGCCGGGACAGTGAACACTGAAGCTTTCTTT
TRBD1 | TRBJ2-3 | TRBV6-1 | . | CASSEGDIGQGLWADTQYF | TGTGCCAGCAGTGAAGGGGACATAGGACAGGGTTTGTGGGCAGATACGCAGTATTTT
TRBD1 | TRBJ1-1 | TRBV5-1 | once | CASRRDRETEAFF | TGCGCCAGCAGACGGGACAGGGAGACTGAAGCTTTCTTT
TRBD1 | TRBJ1-3 | TRBV2 | . | CASRQGPGAGNTIYF | TGTGCCAGCCGACAGGGGCCCGGGGCTGGAAACACCATATATTTT
TRBD1 | TRBJ1-5 | TRBV30 | few | CAWSVLQGHQPQHF | TGTGCCTGGAGTGTACTACAGGGGCATCAGCCCCAGCATTTT
. | TRBJ1-1 | TRBV6-1 | few | CASSELGSSEAFF | TGTGCCAGCAGTGAGCTGGGGTCGAGTGAAGCTTTCTTT
. | TRBJ2-5 | TRBV11-2 | . | CASIRRGPETQYF | TGTGCCAGCATCCGGCGGGGGCCAGAGACCCAGTACTTC
. | TRBJ1-1 | TRBV7-3 | . | CASSSGRNTEAFF | TGTGCCAGCAGCTCTGGGAGAAACACTGAAGCTTTCTTT
TRBD1 | TRBJ2-2 | TRBV13 | . | CAGRQGPTGELFF | TGTGCCGGTCGACAGGGCCCCACCGGGGAGCTGTTTTTT
. | TRBJ1-3 | TRBV25-1 | . | CASSSSGYSGNTIYF | TGTGCCAGCAGTTCCAGCGGCTACTCTGGAAACACCATATATTTT
TRBD2 | TRBJ2-2 | TRBV10-2 | . | CASSGGLAGLAWELFF | TGCGCCAGCAGTGGAGGACTAGCGGGGTTGGCGTGGGAGCTGTTTTTT
. | TRBJ1-1 | TRBV5-1 | . | CASSLESGSAEAFF | TGCGCCAGCAGCTTGGAGTCAGGGTCGGCTGAAGCTTTCTTT
TRBD2 | TRBJ2-7 | TRBV5-4 | . | CASSPGASGRAYEQYF | TGTGCCAGCAGCCCCGGCGCTAGCGGGAGGGCCTACGAGCAGTACTTC
TRBD1 | TRBJ2-5 | TRBV11-3 | once | CASSLFRGSQETQYF | TGTGCCAGCAGCTTATTCAGGGGGAGCCAAGAGACCCAGTACTTC
TRBD2 | TRBJ2-7 | TRBV6-6 | . | CASKTSGTNYEQYF | TGTGCCAGCAAAACTTCCGGGACTAACTACGAGCAGTACTTC
TRBD1 | TRBJ1-2 | TRBV18 | . | CASSPGQGSNYGYTF | TGTGCCAGCTCTCCCGGACAGGGGTCAAACTATGGCTACACCTTC
. | TRBJ1-1 | TRBV5-1 | few | CASSFLDGTEAFF | TGCGCCAGCAGTTTCCTGGACGGCACTGAAGCTTTCTTT
. | TRBJ2-7 | TRBV9 | . | CASSVVERTYEQYF | TGTGCCAGCAGCGTAGTGGAGCGAACCTACGAGCAGTACTTC
. | TRBJ1-4 | TRBV19 | . | CASTQYGDSELFF | TGTGCCAGTACCCAATACGGGGATTCCGAACTGTTTTTT
. | TRBJ1-4 | TRBV7-9 | . | CASRQAAYEKLFF | TGTGCCAGCAGACAGGCGGCATATGAAAAACTGTTTTTT
. | TRBJ1-2 | TRBV19 | once | CASSVQGTTNYGYTF | TGTGCCAGTAGTGTGCAGGGGACAACTAACTATGGCTACACCTTC
. | TRBJ2-5 | TRBV9 | . | CASSVAYHPKGETQYF | TGTGCCAGCAGCGTAGCTTATCACCCTAAGGGAGAGACCCAGTACTTC
TRBD1 | TRBJ2-5 | TRBV5-4 | . | CASSGPPGGQGARETQYF | TGTGCCAGCAGCGGACCGCCCGGGGGACAGGGGGCGCGTGAGACCCAGTACTTC
TRBD2 | TRBJ2-3 | TRBV5-1 | . | CASSRTSGNPSDTQYF | TGCGCCAGCAGCCGGACTAGCGGGAATCCATCCGATACGCAGTATTTT
TRBD1 | TRBJ2-7 | TRBV2 | . | CATAGTGGFGVYEQYF | TGTGCCACGGCCGGGACAGGGGGCTTCGGAGTCTACGAGCAGTACTTC
. | TRBJ2-2 | TRBV19 | . | CASRPLDRITRPGELFF | TGTGCCAGTAGACCCCTTGACAGGATAACCCGCCCCGGGGAGCTGTTTTTT
. | TRBJ2-1 | TRBV19 | . | CASSILWRGHNNEQFF | TGTGCCAGTAGTATTCTGTGGCGTGGGCACAATAATGAGCAGTTCTTC
. | TRBJ2-7 | TRBV6-1 | . | CASREMGSFYEQYF | TGTGCCAGCAGGGAGATGGGTTCATTCTACGAGCAGTACTTC
. | TRBJ1-5 | TRBV4-3 | . | CASSQDEGGNQPQHF | TGCGCCAGCAGCCAAGATGAGGGGGGCAATCAGCCCCAGCATTTT
. | TRBJ1-1 | TRBV6-4 | many | CASSVEENTEAFF | TGTGCCAGCAGTGTAGAGGAGAACACTGAAGCTTTCTTT
. | TRBJ2-4 | TRBV11-2 | . | CGQPKNIQYF | TGTGGACAGCCCAAAAACATTCAGTACTTC
. | TRBJ2-7 | TRBV11-3 | . | CASSLVRASDQYF | TGTGCCAGCAGCTTAGTCAGGGCTAGCGATCAGTACTTC
TRBD2 | TRBJ2-2 | TRBV10-3 | . | CAISESRLAGGPGTGELFF | TGTGCCATCAGTGAGTCTCGACTAGCGGGAGGGCCGGGCACCGGGGAGCTGTTTTTT
. | TRBJ2-7 | TRBV27 | . | CASSLRGQRYEQYF | TGTGCCAGCAGTTTAAGAGGCCAGCGCTACGAGCAGTACTTC
. | TRBJ2-5 | TRBV9 | once | CASSVASGRGETQYF | TGTGCCAGCAGCGTAGCCAGCGGGCGAGGAGAGACCCAGTACTTC
TRBD2 | TRBJ2-3 | TRBV27 | . | CASSLSVVGTSGFARTDTQYF | TGTGCCAGCAGTTTATCTGTAGTAGGGACTAGCGGGTTCGCCCGAACAGATACGCAGTATTTT
TRBD1 | TRBJ1-1 | TRBV5-1 | . | CASSTTGMNTEAFF | TGCGCCAGCAGCACGACAGGGATGAACACTGAAGCTTTCTTT